This T cell receptor beta chain was obtained from a study of human T cells and chemical hapten exposure. Overall study: Small differences in pooled library volume mainly drove the variation in TCR yields per sample.

Study outcomes and limitations: TCRs above 1 in 1000 frequency did not change with DPC sensitization.

Unfractionated whole blood yielded total RNA. What the library attached to individual cDNA molecules were unique molecular identifiers. Original analysis: TCRs per sample had a median of approximately 96,000 and ranged from roughly 20,000 to 690,600. TCRdb analysed the reads with MiXCR anew, one entry per CDR3 protein. Here the V and J calls rest on TCRdb's processing, not on the authors' analysis. The data contain about 120,000 distinct CDR3 sequences, around 8.5% of them singletons. This CDR3 comprises 14 residues. The V gene lost 3 bases and the J gene lost 3 bases, with 10 bases spanning the gap. CDR1 SGHAT and CDR2 FQDESV come from the germline V gene (reference sequence). As regards this clonotype: Antigen unknown.

This sequence was found in a human donor in good health. Some clones in this sample may be carry-over from other donors' samples. V is TRBV11-1 and J is TRBJ2-3, with D possibly matching TRBD1 (5 bases). The source material was whole blood. DNA of the CDR3: TGTGCCAGCAGCTTGGGCAGGGCAACAGATACGCAGTATTTT. Translation: CASSLGRATDTQYF.